The 14 T cell receptor beta chains reported below all come from one sample, sequenced in a study of CD8 T cells in ankylosing spondylitis. TCRdb reprocessed the 5' RACE reads via MiXCR and lists one record per CDR3 protein. Of fewer than 200,000 distinct CDR3 sequences in the sample, 18% were seen once. Sequencing was done on a sample of blood, either unsorted or a sorted T cell fraction (not recorded which). All receptors come from a male donor aged 10-30 years with ankylosing spondylitis or in good health (not recorded which).

This clonotype was seen at least ten times. The CDR3 protein is CASSSGGQGVSLPQHF. The CDR3 nucleotides are TGTGCCAGCAGTTCGGGAGGACAGGGGGTGTCTCTGCCCCAGCATTTT. This rearrangement joins TRBV6-5 to TRBJ1-5; 10 bases fit TRBD1. The CDR3 length is 16 residues. J was trimmed by 9 bases and V by 4 bases; bases with no gene match: 12. The germline V gene encodes CDR1 MNHEY and CDR2 SVGAGI.

This clonotype was recorded many times. V is TRBV28 and J is TRBJ2-5; 10 bases align to TRBD2. With 6 bases clipped from V and 4 bases from J, the junction kept 14 bases outside the gene matches. Germline V gene lookup returns CDR1 MDHEN and CDR2 SYDVKM. The CDR3 covers 17 residues. The CDR3 spells CASRAFPAGGIGETQYF. The CDR3 nucleotides are TGTGCCAGCAGGGCCTTTCCAGCGGGGGGGATCGGAGAGACCCAGTACTTC.

This clonotype was seen repeatedly, ten times or more. The V gene is TRBV3-1, the J gene TRBJ2-1, with a possible D match to TRBD1 (6 bases). V was pared by 4 bases and J by 7 bases, with 17 bases between. The CDR3 loop spans 15 amino acids. Germline assignment: CDR1 LGHDT and CDR2 YNNKEL (reference sequence). The CDR3 loop reads CASSLTGYPGNEQFF. For the CDR3, the DNA is TGTGCCAGCAGCCTCACAGGGTACCCGGGGAATGAGCAGTTCTTC.

This clonotype has ten or more counts. CDR3 loop: CSVVRVGHNEQFF. The DNA for the CDR3 is TGCAGCGTTGTAAGGGTTGGTCACAATGAGCAGTTCTTC. The rearrangement links TRBV29-1 to TRBJ2-1; D gene unclear. V was trimmed by 4 bases and J by 5 bases, leaving 12 bases between them. The CDR3 spans 13 residues. The germline CDR1 and CDR2 sequences are SQVTM and ANQGSEA.

This clonotype showed up many times. The genes are TRBV7-9 and TRBJ2-5, with D possibly matching TRBD1 (5 bases). The CDR3 runs to 12 residues. CDR1 and CDR2 from the germline V gene are SEHNR and FQNEAQ (reference sequence). Trimming left V 5 bases short and J 4 bases short, with 8 bases between. The CDR3 DNA reads TGTGCCAGCAGCAGGGGCTCAGAGACCCAGTACTTC. Amino acid sequence: CASSRGSETQYF. Drawing the rest from reference TRBV7-9 and TRBJ2-5, the complete variable domain is DTGVSQNPRHKITKRGQNVTFRCDPISEHNRLYWYRQTLGQGPEFLTYFQNEAQLEKSRLLSDRFSAERPKGSFSTLEIQRTEQGDSAMYLCASSRGSETQYFGPGTRLLVL.

This clonotype was recorded many times. This chain links TRBV7-9 with TRBJ2-3; no clear D. CDR3 length: 12 residues. Germline V gene lookup returns CDR1 SEHNR and CDR2 FQNEAQ (reference sequence). The V end was cut by 6 bases, the J end by 3 bases, with 7 bases between. CDR3 protein: CASRVLTDTQYF. The CDR3 coding sequence is TGTGCCAGCAGAGTCCTAACAGATACGCAGTATTTT.

This clonotype was detected ten times or more. The chain recombines TRBV30 with TRBJ2-1; D may be TRBD2 (6 bases). Germline-derived CDR1 and CDR2 are GTSNPN and SVGIG (reference sequence). CDR3 length: 16 residues. The germline V and J ends were trimmed by 4 bases and 3 bases, with 19 bases remaining between them. CDR3 sequence reads: CAWTHEVVADYNEQFF. The DNA for the CDR3 is TGTGCCTGGACCCATGAGGTAGTAGCGGACTACAATGAGCAGTTCTTC.

The table lists this clonotype with many counts. The chain recombines TRBV4-1 with TRBJ1-2; D ambiguous. CDR1 is MGHRA and CDR2 is YSYEKL in the germline V gene. V was cut by 2 bases and J by 4 bases, with 11 bases left in between. This CDR3 is built from 14 residues. The DNA for the CDR3 is TGCGCCAGCAGCCAACAACAGCAATTCTATGGCTACACCTTC. Amino acid sequence: CASSQQQQFYGYTF.

The chain has TRBV29-1 and TRBJ1-2; TRBD1 matches 9 bases. V was clipped by 6 bases and J by 8 bases; unmatched bases: 4. The CDR3 spans 11 residues. CDR1 and CDR2 from the germline V gene are SQVTM and ANQGSEA. The CDR3, as DNA: TGCAGCGTCACAGGGGGCTTAGGCTACACCTTC. Its translation: CSVTGGLGYTF.

This chain links TRBV7-2 with TRBJ2-5; 7 bases agree with TRBD1. The V and J ends lost 1 base and 4 bases, in that order; junction bases with no gene match: 12. The germline CDR1 and CDR2 sequences are SGHTA and FQGNSA. The length of the CDR3 is 17 residues. For the CDR3, the DNA is TGTGCCAGCAGCTTAGATGCCCCGACAGGGCTAACAGAGACCCAGTACTTC. This gives the protein CASSLDAPTGLTETQYF.

The gene calls are TRBV10-3 and TRBJ2-5; D ambiguous. The germline V gene encodes CDR1 ENHRY and CDR2 SYGVKD. V shed 1 base and J shed 5 bases, with 8 bases lying between them. The CDR3 covers 13 residues. The CDR3 DNA sequence: TGTGCCATCAGTGAGTACAAGGTGGAGACCCAGTACTTC. Translation gives CAISEYKVETQYF.

This rearrangement joins TRBV15 to TRBJ2-7, with D possibly matching TRBD1 (5 bases). The V gene's germline CDR1 is LNHNV and CDR2 YYDKDF (reference sequence). V lost 3 bases and J 2 bases, leaving 8 bases between the germline ends. The CDR3 extends over 13 amino acids. CDR3 sequence: CATSSQGPYEQYF. In nucleotides, the CDR3 is TGTGCCACCAGCAGCCAGGGTCCCTACGAGCAGTACTTC. The whole variable domain, filled in from reference TRBV15 and TRBJ2-7, reads DAMVIQNPRYQVTQFGKPVTLSCSQTLNHNVMYWYQQKSSQAPKLLFHYYDKDFNNEADTPDNFQSRRPNTSFCFLDIRSPGLGDTAMYLCATSSQGPYEQYFGPGTRLTVT.

Ten or more counts support this clonotype. One end of the junction varies from germline; a read error may be responsible. This sequence joins TRBV7-2 and TRBJ2-3; 7 nucleotides match TRBD2. The CDR3 spans 11 residues. Germline lookup yields CDR1 SGHTA and CDR2 FQGNSA. The DNA for the CDR3 is TGTGCCAGCAGCTTCAGCGGGGTGTGGGCCTTT. Translation: CASSFSGVWAF.

This clonotype came up many times. The chain links TRBV3-1 to TRBJ2-1; D is unresolved. CDR1 and CDR2 from the germline V gene are LGHDT and YNNKEL (reference sequence). Trimming left V 5 bases short and J 12 bases short, with 11 bases between. This CDR3 has 11 amino acids. The CDR3 DNA reads TGTGCCAGCAGCTACGGCAAAGGGCAGTTCTTC. Its protein is CASSYGKGQFF.